This entry lists 21 T cell receptor beta chains sequenced from one sample in a study of blood T cells in healthy people across ages. Together with a sample-barcoded 5' primer, a J-beta primer mix was included in a second PCR lasting roughly 6 to 12 cycles. TCRdb independently ran MiXCR on the 5' RACE reads; one entry per CDR3 protein. The sample carries about 1.4 million distinct CDR3 sequences, 59% recorded once. The source material was blood. The receptors were sampled from a man aged 18-30 years in good health.

The chain has TRBV15 and TRBJ1-3, with D uncertain. V was cut by 2 bases and J by 4 bases, with 12 bases left in between. Germline V gives CDR1 LNHNV, CDR2 YYDKDF (reference sequence). This CDR3 spans 15 amino acids. The CDR3 reads CATSRRAPRGNTIYF. The DNA for the CDR3 is TGTGCCACCAGCAGACGCGCCCCGAGGGGAAACACCATATATTTT.

This chain uses TRBV11-2 with TRBJ2-7; TRBD1 or TRBD2 may be the D gene (5 bases each). The CDR3 consists of 14 residues. V was cut by 5 bases and J by 3 bases, with 14 bases left in between. The germline gives CDR1 SGHAT, CDR2 FQNNGV. CDR3 loop: CASSPPGRLYEQYF. The CDR3 DNA reads TGTGCCAGCAGCCCCCCGGGACGACTCTACGAGCAGTACTTC.

This chain uses TRBV12-3 or TRBV12-4 with TRBJ1-5, with TRBD1 matching over 7 bases. There are 11 residues in the CDR3. Losses at the gene ends were 3 bases for V and 15 bases for J; bases not matched to a gene: 5. CDR3 loop: CASSLGGQLHF. CDR3 nucleotide sequence: TGTGCCAGCAGTTTGGGGGGACAGCTGCATTTT.

The J gene is TRBJ1-1, the V gene TRBV10-3; 12 positions match TRBD1. V gave up 6 bases and J gave up 1 base; unmatched junction bases: 9. The CDR3 loop spans 17 amino acids. Germline values: CDR1 ENHRY, CDR2 SYGVKD. The chain's CDR3 is CAIRGTGGMGWNTEAFF. The CDR3 DNA is TGTGCCATCAGGGGGACAGGGGGCATGGGGTGGAACACTGAAGCTTTCTTT.

The V gene is TRBV9, the J gene TRBJ2-6; D might be TRBD1 (5 bases). Germline loops: CDR1 SGDLS, CDR2 YYNGEE. Trimming shortened V by 5 bases and J by 0 bases, and 12 bases separated the two germline ends. The CDR3 is 16 residues long. CDR3: CASSYDRSSGANVLTF. CDR3 nucleotide sequence: TGTGCCAGCAGTTACGACAGAAGCTCTGGGGCCAACGTCCTGACTTTC.

The CDR3 sequence: CASSEWDGTYEQYF. For the CDR3, the DNA is TGTGCCAGCAGTGAATGGGACGGGACCTACGAGCAGTACTTC. J is TRBJ2-7 and V is TRBV25-1, with D tentatively TRBD1 or TRBD2 (5 bases each). Trimming took off 1 base at V and 2 bases at J, with 9 bases between the two ends. Per the germline V gene, CDR1 is MGHDK and CDR2 is SYGVNS. This CDR3 has 14 residues.

The V call is TRBV4-2, the J call TRBJ2-3; TRBD2 matches 12 bases. With V trimmed by 4 bases and J by 4 bases, 12 bases remained unmatched. Germline CDR1 is LGHNA and CDR2 is YNFKEQ. The CDR3 loop spans 18 amino acids. CDR3 sequence: CASSPRFRLAGVADTQYF. CDR3 coding DNA: TGTGCCAGCAGCCCCCGATTCCGACTAGCGGGAGTGGCAGATACGCAGTATTTT.

This sequence joins TRBV27 and TRBJ2-1, with a possible D match to TRBD2 (5 bases). The DNA end favors TRBJ2-7, so the J call may be wrong. The CDR3 consists of 15 residues. Germline loops: CDR1 MNHEY, CDR2 SMNVEV (reference sequence). The CDR3 DNA is TGTGCCAGCAGTTTATACCTAGCTGATACCTACGAGCAGTACTTC. Amino acid sequence: CASSLYLADTYEQYF.

This clonotype was counted a few times. V usage is TRBV7-9 and J usage is TRBJ2-3; D gene ambiguous. Between the trimmed V and J ends, which lost 5 bases and 5 bases, there was a span of 14 bases. Germline assignment: CDR1 SEHNR and CDR2 FQNEAQ (reference sequence). The CDR3 covers 14 residues. The CDR3 sequence: CASSPAYVGDTQYF. CDR3 coding DNA: TGTGCCAGCAGCCCAGCCTATGTTGGAGATACGCAGTATTTT.

This chain connects TRBV20-1 to TRBJ2-5, with 13 bases matching TRBD2. Germline values: CDR1 DFQATT, CDR2 SNEGSKA (reference sequence). Trimming took 1 base from V and 7 from J; bases not matched to a gene: 6. CDR3 length equals 15 residues. Here the CDR3 reads CSARGTSGRDGTQYF. As DNA, the CDR3 is TGCAGTGCTAGAGGGACTAGCGGGAGAGATGGGACCCAGTACTTC.

The rearrangement links TRBV5-1 to TRBJ1-2, with 7 positions matching TRBD1. Germline CDR1 and CDR2: SGHRS and YFSETQ. This CDR3 comprises 16 residues. J was trimmed by 0 bases and V by 0 bases; bases with no gene match: 5. CDR3: CASSLEGATTNYGYTF. The CDR3 region has the DNA TGCGCCAGCAGCTTGGAGGGGGCGACCACTAACTATGGCTACACCTTC.

The V and J genes are TRBV27 and TRBJ2-1; 9 bases line up with TRBD2. The V segment lost 3 bases and the J segment 3 bases; nucleotides outside the gene matches: 12. The CDR3 length is 18 residues. The germline gives CDR1 MNHEY, CDR2 SMNVEV (reference sequence). The CDR3 DNA follows: TGTGCCAGCAGTTTCCTATCAGCCGGGACTAGCAGCTACAATGAGCAGTTCTTC. Its translation: CASSFLSAGTSSYNEQFF.

A single count supports this clonotype. The rearrangement uses TRBV7-9 and TRBJ1-1; the D is unclear. The CDR3 length is 14 residues. V was shortened by 5 bases and J by 11 bases, with 21 bases between the two germline ends. Germline V gene lookup returns CDR1 SEHNR and CDR2 FQNEAQ (reference sequence). CDR3 residues: CASSGVAGLTMAFF. CDR3 sequence (DNA): TGTGCCAGCAGCGGGGTGGCCGGGCTCACGATGGCTTTCTTT.

The chain is built from TRBV27 and TRBJ2-2; D not resolved. The germline V and J ends were trimmed by 2 bases and 5 bases, with 15 bases remaining between them. In germline, CDR1 is MNHEY, CDR2 SMNVEV (reference sequence). The CDR3 is 16 amino acids. The CDR3 reads CASSLGPTLGTGELFF. Written as DNA, the CDR3 is TGTGCCAGCAGTTTAGGGCCGACACTGGGAACCGGGGAGCTGTTTTTT.

The chain recombines TRBV5-1 with TRBJ2-7; 10 bases are shared with TRBD1. V gave up 2 bases and J gave up 0 bases; unmatched junction bases: 5. Germline CDR1 and CDR2: SGHRS and YFSETQ. The CDR3 consists of 16 residues. CDR3 loop: CASSFERDRGSYEQYF. The CDR3, as DNA: TGCGCCAGCAGCTTTGAGCGGGACAGGGGCTCCTACGAGCAGTACTTC.

The genes are TRBV24-1 and TRBJ2-1; possible D gene TRBD1, 5 bases. Trimming took off 7 bases at V and 4 bases at J, with 10 bases between the two ends. The germline gives CDR1 KGHDR, CDR2 SFDVKD. The CDR3 totals 13 residues. CDR3 region: CATSAGSYNEQFF. CDR3 sequence (DNA): TGTGCCACCAGCGCAGGGTCATACAATGAGCAGTTCTTC.

This sequence joins TRBV21-1 and TRBJ1-2. TRBV21-1 is labeled a pseudogene. The CDR3 is 13 residues long. The CDR3 loop is CASRGSGHYGYTF. Written as DNA, the CDR3 is TGTGCCAGCAGGGGTAGTGGCCACTATGGCTACACCTTC.

This clonotype was seen only once. The J gene is TRBJ2-4, the V gene TRBV7-6; D possibly corresponds to TRBD2 (7 bases). The DNA end is a closer match to TRBJ2-7, so the J assignment may be wrong. The germline V gene has CDR1 SGHVS and CDR2 FNYEAQ. The CDR3 extends over 15 amino acids. CDR3 sequence: CASTLIGGAVHEQYF. Written as DNA, the CDR3 is TGTGCCAGCACGCTCATTGGGGGGGCCGTCCACGAGCAGTACTTC.

The V and J genes are TRBV6-1 and TRBJ2-7, with D possibly TRBD2 on 5 matching bases. The CDR3 length is 11 residues. Trimming cost V 3 bases and J 9 bases, with 9 bases left between them. The germline gives CDR1 MNHNS, CDR2 SASEGT. The CDR3 DNA sequence: TGTGCCAGCAGTGATCCAGGAGGGCAGTACTTC. It is translated as CASSDPGGQYF.

Only a few counts were recorded for this clonotype. V is TRBV27 and J is TRBJ1-2; 7 nucleotides line up with TRBD1. V lost 5 bases, J lost 9 bases, and 15 bases stayed unmatched. CDR3 length: 15 residues. The germline gives CDR1 MNHEY, CDR2 SMNVEV (reference sequence). CDR3 loop: CASSRADRAPGRYTF. CDR3 in DNA: TGTGCCAGCAGTCGGGCAGACAGGGCGCCAGGTCGCTACACCTTC.

Details on this clonotype: A much larger clone sits a single nucleotide away, making a read error possible. The V gene is TRBV11-2, the J gene TRBJ2-1; TRBD1 is a possible D gene (5 bases). Between the trimmed V and J ends, which lost 5 bases and 3 bases, there was a span of 8 bases. Germline CDR1 is SGHAT and CDR2 is FQNNGV. The CDR3 length is 13 residues. The CDR3 DNA reads as TGTGCCAGCAGCATGACAGTCTACAATGAGCAGTTCTTC. Translation: CASSMTVYNEQFF.